Following are 26 T cell receptor beta chains from one sample sequenced in a study of T cell repertoires in cytomegalovirus infection. TCRdb called the reads again in MiXCR, with one record for every CDR3 protein. The data contain around 500,000 distinct CDR3 sequences, 42% of them singletons. No antigen has been identified for these receptors. The sample was cultured PBMCs, taken from culture after CMV antigen stimulation. These TCRs come from a human donor in good health (CMV status not recorded). Some clones in this sample may be carry-over from other donors' samples.

The J gene is TRBJ2-3, the V gene TRBV29-1, with TRBD2 matching over 12 bases. This CDR3 is 18 amino acids long. Germline V gene data show CDR1 as SQVTM and CDR2 as ANQGSEA. Trimming cost V 0 bases and J 4 bases; bases outside gene matches: 11. Here the CDR3 DNA reads TGCAGCGTTGAAGATCTTATGGCTAGCGGGAGGGCCCCAGATACGCAGTATTTT. Amino acids: CSVEDLMASGRAPDTQYF.

This clonotype showed up just a few times. Its ends do not fully match the called genes, so a read error is possible. The chain uses TRBV2 and TRBJ1-6; D is uncertain. CDR1 is SNHLY and CDR2 is FYNNEI in the germline V gene. The CDR3 runs to 11 residues. CDR3 coding DNA: TGTGCCAGCAGTGTCCTACAGTCCCTCGGCTTT. It codes for CASSVLQSLGF.

This clonotype was counted at least ten times. The J gene is TRBJ2-7, the V gene TRBV7-2, with a possible D match to TRBD1 (5 bases). Germline CDR1 reads SGHTA; CDR2 reads FQGNSA. V lost 1 base, J lost 4 bases, and 8 bases lay in between. This CDR3 contains 13 residues. This CDR3 reads CASSLDRSYEQYF. CDR3 sequence (DNA): TGTGCCAGCAGCTTAGACAGGTCGTACGAGCAGTACTTC. The full variable domain, completed using reference TRBV7-2 and TRBJ2-7, is GAGVSQSPSNKVTEKGKDVELRCDPISGHTALYWYRQSLGQGLEFLIYFQGNSAPDKSGLPSDRFSAERTGGSVSTLTIQRTQQEDSAVYLCASSLDRSYEQYFGPGTRLTVT.

V and J are TRBV6-1 and TRBJ2-7; the D gene could be TRBD1 or TRBD2 (5 bases each). Looked up from germline, CDR1 is MNHNS and CDR2 is SASEGT. The CDR3 has 13 residues. The V end was cut by 6 bases, the J end by 2 bases, with 11 bases between. DNA for the CDR3: TGTGCCAGCAGACCCGGGACGCCCTACGAGCAGTACTTC. It encodes CASRPGTPYEQYF.

J is TRBJ2-5 and V is TRBV11-2; D may correspond to TRBD1 or TRBD2 (5 bases each). CDR3 length equals 13 residues. Germline V gene data show CDR1 as SGHAT and CDR2 as FQNNGV. V was cut by 8 bases and J by 3 bases, with 13 bases left in between. The CDR3 DNA reads TGTGCCAGCCGGGGCGGCAGGGAAGAGACCCAGTACTTC. Translating it yields CASRGGREETQYF. The full variable domain, with the rest looked up from reference TRBV11-2 and TRBJ2-5, is EAGVAQSPRYKIIEKRQSVAFWCNPISGHATLYWYQQILGQGPKLLIQFQNNGVVDDSQLPKDRFSAERLKGVDSTLKIQPAKLEDSAVYLCASRGGREETQYFGPGTRLLVL.

CDR3 DNA: TGTGCCAGCAGTCCTATCCGGGGGCAGGAGGTCAATCAGCCCCAGCATTTT. This gives the protein CASSPIRGQEVNQPQHF. The V and J genes are TRBV6-2 or TRBV6-3 and TRBJ1-5, with D maybe TRBD1 (6 bases). Trimming took off 5 bases at V and 3 bases at J, with 20 bases between the two ends. The germline V gene has CDR1 MNHEY and CDR2 SVGEGT. This CDR3 has 17 residues.

This clonotype was counted only a few times. One end of the junction is discordant with germline, which a read error may explain. V and J are TRBV18 and TRBJ2-1, with D possibly TRBD1 on 5 matching bases. The CDR3 covers 13 residues. Germline V lookup: CDR1 KGHSH, CDR2 LQKENI. In DNA, the CDR3 is TGTGCCAGCTCGGACACCCCACGAAATGAGCATTTCTTC. Encoded protein: CASSDTPRNEHFF.

This clonotype occurred a few times. V usage is TRBV7-6 and J usage is TRBJ2-1; possible D gene TRBD1, 5 bases. The CDR3 totals 15 residues. V dropped 2 bases and J dropped 7 bases, with 15 bases sitting between them. Germline V gene lookup returns CDR1 SGHVS and CDR2 FNYEAQ. CDR3 sequence reads: CASSLSTAARNEQFF. CDR3 DNA: TGTGCCAGCAGCTTATCGACAGCCGCTCGGAATGAGCAGTTCTTC.

The gene calls are TRBV2 and TRBJ2-3; the D call may be TRBD1 or TRBD2 (6 bases each). Germline V gene lookup returns CDR1 SNHLY and CDR2 FYNNEI. The V end lost 4 bases, the J end lost 2 bases, and 16 bases lay between the germline ends. This CDR3 is built from 16 residues. CDR3 protein: CASSGLGGIDTDTQYF. CDR3 in DNA: TGTGCCAGCAGTGGTTTAGGGGGGATTGACACAGATACGCAGTATTTT.

In this sample, this clonotype turned up many times. The gene calls are TRBV7-2 and TRBJ2-1; D remains ambiguous. The length of the CDR3 is 14 residues. Germline V gives CDR1 SGHTA, CDR2 FQGNSA. The V and J ends lost 8 bases and 6 bases respectively, with 17 bases between them. CDR3 sequence reads: CASGGLGPGNEQFF. In DNA form, the CDR3 reads TGTGCCAGCGGCGGATTAGGCCCAGGCAATGAGCAGTTCTTC.

V gene TRBV7-2 combines with J gene TRBJ1-4; D call uncertain. V was pared by 5 bases and J by 8 bases, with 12 bases between. Germline V gene lookup returns CDR1 SGHTA and CDR2 FQGNSA. This CDR3 contains 13 residues. The CDR3 loop is CASSLVRKEKLFF. CDR3 DNA sequence: TGTGCCAGCAGCCTAGTTCGCAAAGAAAAACTGTTTTTT.

In this sample, this clonotype turned up once. CDR3 in amino acids: CASSDPGQSYEQYF. CDR3 nucleotides: TGCGCCAGCAGTGACCCCGGACAGTCCTACGAGCAGTACTTC. The rearrangement joins TRBV5-1 to TRBJ2-7, with a tentative D call TRBD1 (6 bases). V shed 5 bases and J shed 1 base, with 13 bases lying between them. The germline V gene encodes CDR1 SGHRS and CDR2 YFSETQ. This CDR3 region has 14 residues.

CDR3 bases: TGTGCTAGTGCCGTAGGAGCGACTCAAGAGACCCAGTACTTC. Protein product: CASAVGATQETQYF. This rearrangement joins TRBV12-5 to TRBJ2-5; the D is unclear. CDR1 is LGHNT and CDR2 is FRNRAP in the germline V gene. The V gene lost 7 bases and the J gene lost 2 bases, with 14 bases spanning the gap. The CDR3 has 14 amino acids.

The rearrangement joins TRBV7-4 to TRBJ1-2; TRBD1 matches 11 bases. J lost 5 bases, V lost 5 bases, and 4 bases had no gene match. CDR1 is SGHVT and CDR2 is SQSDAQ in the germline V gene. The CDR3 contains 14 residues. Here the CDR3 reads CASSPGDRGYGYTF. The CDR3 bases are TGTGCCAGCAGCCCGGGGGACAGGGGGTATGGCTACACCTTC.

The rearrangement links TRBV7-2 to TRBJ2-7; no clear D gene. The CDR3 runs to 12 residues. CDR1 is SGHTA and CDR2 is FQGNSA in the germline V gene. Trimming took 1 base from V and 5 from J, leaving 6 bases between them. CDR3 residues: CASSLVRNEQYF. In DNA form, the CDR3 reads TGTGCCAGCAGCTTAGTCAGAAACGAGCAGTACTTC. Complete variable domain (other parts from reference TRBV7-2 and TRBJ2-7): GAGVSQSPSNKVTEKGKDVELRCDPISGHTALYWYRQSLGQGLEFLIYFQGNSAPDKSGLPSDRFSAERTGGSVSTLTIQRTQQEDSAVYLCASSLVRNEQYFGPGTRLTVT.

The CDR3 DNA sequence: TGTGCCAGCAGCACTAGCGGGGGGAACCACGAGCAGTACTTC. Translation gives CASSTSGGNHEQYF. The rearrangement uses TRBV2 and TRBJ2-7; 12 nucleotides match TRBD2. Germline assignment: CDR1 SNHLY and CDR2 FYNNEI. Losses at the gene ends were 6 bases for V and 5 bases for J; bases not matched to a gene: 5. The CDR3 spans 14 residues.

This clonotype was detected a few times. The genes are TRBV7-2 and TRBJ1-4; weak D call: TRBD1 (5 bases). This CDR3 is 14 amino acids long. Trimming left V 4 bases short and J 5 bases short, with 11 bases between. Per the germline V gene, CDR1 is SGHTA and CDR2 is FQGNSA. The CDR3 DNA follows: TGTGCCAGCAGCTGGCAACGGGGGAATGAAAAACTGTTTTTT. This encodes CASSWQRGNEKLFF. The full variable domain, rest sourced from reference TRBV7-2 and TRBJ1-4, is GAGVSQSPSNKVTEKGKDVELRCDPISGHTALYWYRQSLGQGLEFLIYFQGNSAPDKSGLPSDRFSAERTGGSVSTLTIQRTQQEDSAVYLCASSWQRGNEKLFFGSGTQLSVL.

In this sample, this clonotype turned up a few times. V usage is TRBV9 and J usage is TRBJ2-1; 9 nucleotides line up with TRBD2. CDR1 is SGDLS and CDR2 is YYNGEE in the germline V gene. Germline trimming cut 3 bases from V and 0 bases from J; bases unmatched to any gene: 1. The CDR3 is 15 residues long. The CDR3 loop reads CASSGLAASYNEQFF. The CDR3 region has the DNA TGTGCCAGCAGCGGACTAGCGGCCTCCTACAATGAGCAGTTCTTC.

Only a few counts were recorded for this clonotype. This chain links TRBV6-5 with TRBJ2-5; possible D gene TRBD1, 6 bases. Germline lookup yields CDR1 MNHEY and CDR2 SVGAGI. This CDR3 comprises 13 residues. V lost 5 bases to trimming and J lost 4 bases, with 11 bases between them. The DNA for the CDR3 is TGTGCCAGCAGTCAACAGGGTTTAGAGACCCAGTACTTC. Its protein product is CASSQQGLETQYF.

The gene calls are TRBV7-2 and TRBJ2-1; D perhaps matches TRBD2 (5 bases). V lost 5 bases to trimming and J lost 9 bases, with 11 bases between them. Germline CDR1 is SGHTA and CDR2 is FQGNSA. This CDR3 has 12 amino acids. Written as DNA, the CDR3 is TGTGCCAGCAGCCCCCAAGCGGTTGAGCAGTTCTTC. Its protein is CASSPQAVEQFF.

This clonotype was seen many times. This chain uses TRBV7-2 with TRBJ2-5; tentatively, D is TRBD1 or TRBD2 (5 bases each). Germline CDR1 is SGHTA and CDR2 is FQGNSA. The CDR3 consists of 16 residues. V was cut by 2 bases and J by 6 bases, with 19 bases left in between. CDR3 in DNA: TGTGCCAGCAGCTTAATCGCAGGGACCCTAGTGAAGACCCAGTACTTC. Translating gives CASSLIAGTLVKTQYF.

The chain uses TRBV7-2 and TRBJ2-1; 10 bases align to TRBD1. V lost 2 bases to trimming and J lost 9 bases; unmatched junction nucleotides: 13. Germline CDR1 and CDR2: SGHTA and FQGNSA. The CDR3 length is 17 residues. The CDR3 spells CTSSLPRGTGVLGEQFF. The CDR3 DNA sequence: TGTACCAGCAGCTTACCCCGCGGGACAGGGGTGTTAGGTGAGCAGTTCTTC.

This rearrangement joins TRBV18 to TRBJ2-1, with unresolved D. CDR3 length: 15 residues. Between the trimmed V and J ends, which lost 5 bases and 5 bases, there was a span of 16 bases. Germline V gives CDR1 KGHSH, CDR2 LQKENI. In DNA form, the CDR3 reads TGTGCCAGCTCATTTCTCCCTAACGGTCACAATGAGCAGTTCTTC. Protein: CASSFLPNGHNEQFF.

The chain combines TRBV7-2 with TRBJ2-5; the match to TRBD1 covers 11 bases. With V trimmed by 5 bases and J by 2 bases, 4 bases remained unmatched. In germline, CDR1 is SGHTA, CDR2 FQGNSA. This CDR3 contains 15 residues. The CDR3 DNA reads TGTGCCAGCAGCCGGACAGGGGGCGGTCAAGAGACCCAGTACTTC. Amino acid sequence: CASSRTGGGQETQYF.

The chain couples TRBV6-5 to TRBJ2-7, with 10 bases that match TRBD1. The V segment lost 2 bases and the J segment 5 bases; nucleotides outside the gene matches: 12. The length of the CDR3 is 17 residues. The V gene's germline CDR1 is MNHEY and CDR2 SVGAGI. In DNA form, the CDR3 reads TGTGCCAGCAGTTACGGCCCCCCGGGACAGGGGAGGGACGAGCAGTACTTC. It codes for CASSYGPPGQGRDEQYF.

The V call is TRBV4-1, the J call TRBJ2-2; perhaps TRBD1 as D (5 bases). Germline assignment: CDR1 MGHRA and CDR2 YSYEKL. This CDR3 spans 14 amino acids. Trimming took 3 bases from V and 6 from J, leaving 11 bases between them. CDR3 sequence (DNA): TGCGCCAGCAGCCATATAGGGGTTGCCGGGGAGCTGTTTTTT. Amino acid sequence: CASSHIGVAGELFF.